Here is one T cell receptor (beta chain) with its context. The antigen remains unidentified. Per germline, CDR1 LGHNA and CDR2 YNFKEQ. V was pared by 0 bases and J by 5 bases, with 11 bases between. The CDR3 contains 15 residues. PCR used 60 Vbeta primers and 13 Jbeta primers. Repertoires were generated with immunoSEQ multiplex PCR, while TCRdb's copy carries only in-frame clones and drops some. This table lists around 210,000 clones. This entry belongs to a study of cytomegalovirus exposure and HLA in healthy donors. Study observations and caveats: The only immune exposure information that was available was CMV serostatus. Listed as cytomegalovirus-associated were about 160 TCR beta chains. One cluster of highly shared sequence variants probably arose as a sequencing artifact.

Donors counted as nominally healthy when sampled, yet unrecorded immune exposures were likely. The sequenced material came from PBMCs. The source of this sequence is a woman under 40 in good health and CMV-seropositive. This chain uses TRBV4-2 with TRBJ2-1; no clear D gene. CDR3 amino acids: CASSQDGTTNNEQFF. The CDR3 DNA reads TGTGCCAGCAGCCAAGATGGCACTACAAACAATGAGCAGTTCTTC.